The sequence of this TCR beta chain was determined in a study of shared clonotypes between healthy human individuals. Looking at the study overall: Per donor, three plates held CD4 naive cells, three held CD4 memory, two held CD8 naive and one held CD8 memory.

This CDR3 spans 15 amino acids. Germline CDR1 SGHTA, CDR2 FQGTGA. J lost 1 base, V lost 3 bases, and 0 bases had no gene match. Study-wide results and caveats: Estimated richness values were generally larger in naive subsets than in memory subsets.

Healthy HIV-negative adults without recent acute infections or vaccinations served as donors. About this clone itself: The antigen is not known.

Using immunoSEQ multiplex PCR, the repertoire was profiled, and TCRdb retains in-frame clones only, with some absent. The repertoire consists of 1.6 million or so clones, with around 98.5% occurring once and the leading ten covering 0.36%. The gene calls are TRBV7-3 and TRBJ2-1; TRBD2 aligns across 10 bases. This clonotype was sampled from a man between 25 and 39 years old in good health. Input material: naive CD4+ T cells sorted from blood. Subset specified: CD45RA+ positively selected. For the CDR3, the DNA is TGTGCCAGCAGCTTTAGCGGGGGGTCCTACAATGAGCAGTTCTTC. Protein sequence: CASSFSGGSYNEQFF.